The present T cell receptor (beta chain) was sequenced within a study of OX40 agonist ivuxolimab in advanced cancers. Study context: Patients assigned to dose escalation were diagnosed with hepatocellular carcinoma, melanoma, renal cell or head and neck cancer. Three patients, one with hepatocellular carcinoma and two with cutaneous melanoma, responded partially.

Germline V gene data show CDR1 as SGDLS and CDR2 as YYNGEE. V was trimmed by 0 bases and J by 7 bases, leaving 15 bases between them. This CDR3 contains 15 residues. Note on this clone: The antigen is undetermined.

Study results and limitations: Near-lowest levels of clonal expansion characterized partial responders at 0.1-3.0 mg/kg.

Profiling relied on immunoSEQ multiplex PCR, and the TCRdb table lists in-frame clones only, not all of them. The table lists roughly 80,000 clones, roughly 80% of them singletons. This sample comprised CD4+ or CD8+ T cells sorted from blood, obtained in a trial of the OX40 agonist ivuxolimab. This chain connects TRBV9 to TRBJ2-3; TRBD2 might be the D (6 bases). The TCR sequence derives from an adult with an advanced solid tumor such as melanoma, head and neck, liver or kidney cancer. The DNA for the CDR3 is TGTGCCAGCAGCGTAGGGACGGGGGATGGGTATACGCAGTATTTT. Its protein is CASSVGTGDGYTQYF. The complete variable domain, with remaining parts taken from reference TRBV9 and TRBJ2-3, reads DSGVTQTPKHLITATGQRVTLRCSPRSGDLSVYWYQQSLDQGLQFLIQYYNGEERAKGNILERFSAQQFPDLHSELNLSSLELGDSALYFCASSVGTGDGYTQYFGPGTRLTVL.